This is a list of T cell receptor beta chains from one sample in a study of molecular identifiers for immune sequencing clone quantification. A single record per CDR3 protein comes from TCRdb applying MiXCR to the PCR reads. Here the sample spans 68,000 or so distinct CDR3 sequences, around 17% being singletons. Specimen: naive CD8+ T cells from blood, with Jurkat cell RNA spiked in. The receptors stem from a human donor in good health. Some libraries in this study had Jurkat cell RNA spiked in. The CDR3 runs from the conserved cysteine through the conserved F or W. The D gene is left open where the match is weak. Rows may omit the clone size; those that give it use once, few, many or a size class.

v_gene,abundance,d_gene,j_gene,CDR3nt,CDR3aa
TRBV7-8,many,TRBD2,TRBJ2-3,TGTGCCAGCAGCTTAGCGCTAGCGGGAGGGCCGTCAGATACGCAGTATTTT,CASSLALAGGPSDTQYF
TRBV18,many,.,TRBJ2-3,TGTGCCAGCTCACCACCCACAATCACAGATACGCAGTATTTT,CASSPPTITDTQYF
TRBV27,many,.,TRBJ2-2,TGTGCCAGCAGCCCGGGTTGGGTTACCGGGGAGCTGTTTTTT,CASSPGWVTGELFF
TRBV27,many,TRBD1,TRBJ2-7,TGTGCCAGCAGTCCGAGAACAGGGGGGCCTACCTACGAGCAGTACTTC,CASSPRTGGPTYEQYF
TRBV7-9,many,.,TRBJ2-5,TGTGCCAGCAGCGAAGGGGGGAGCCAAGAGACCCAGTACTTC,CASSEGGSQETQYF
TRBV20-1,few,TRBD2,TRBJ2-5,TGCAGTGCAGACCAGCGGGACGGGGCAGAGACCCAGTACTTC,CSADQRDGAETQYF
TRBV9,.,.,TRBJ2-1,TGTGCCAGCAGCCCCCTTACCGGTCGCTCCTACAATGAGCAGTTCTTC,CASSPLTGRSYNEQFF
TRBV27,many,.,TRBJ1-3,TGTGCCAGCAGCCCAAAGGCCGCGGGGGTTGGAAACACCATATATTTT,CASSPKAAGVGNTIYF
TRBV4-1,many,TRBD2,TRBJ2-1,TGCGCCAGCAGCCACGGCGGGAGGGAGTTCTTC,CASSHGGREFF
TRBV30,.,.,TRBJ2-7,TGTGCCTGGAGCGGACTCAAGAGGGGTTTTAGGCACGAGCAGTACTTC,CAWSGLKRGFRHEQYF
TRBV5-1,few,TRBD2,TRBJ2-5,TGCGCCAGCACTCCGGGACTAGCGGGGAGAGTAGAGACCCAGTACTTC,CASTPGLAGRVETQYF
TRBV7-6,many,.,TRBJ2-5,TGTGCCAGCAGCTTAGGGGGGCGGGGTAGCCAAGAGACCCAGTACTTC,CASSLGGRGSQETQYF
TRBV10-3,many,.,TRBJ2-7,TGTGCCATCAGTGGCGGTCACGGCGGGTACGAGCAGTACTTC,CAISGGHGGYEQYF
TRBV7-9,.,.,TRBJ2-2,TGTGCCAGTGACTTATCGAACACCGGGGAGCTGTTTTTT,CASDLSNTGELFF
TRBV29-1,many,.,TRBJ2-3,TGCAGCGTTGAAGATCGTGACCGCCCCGAATTGAATACGCAGTATTTT,CSVEDRDRPELNTQYF
TRBV5-1,many,TRBD1,TRBJ1-5,TGCGCCAGCAGCCCCGCCGGGACAGGGAAATCGATGGGCAATCAGCCCCAGCATTTT,CASSPAGTGKSMGNQPQHF
TRBV7-9,.,TRBD1,TRBJ1-1,TGTGCCAGCACCGAACCAGGGGGCGGAGGTGTAGCTGAAGCTTTCTTC,CASTEPGGGGVAEAFF